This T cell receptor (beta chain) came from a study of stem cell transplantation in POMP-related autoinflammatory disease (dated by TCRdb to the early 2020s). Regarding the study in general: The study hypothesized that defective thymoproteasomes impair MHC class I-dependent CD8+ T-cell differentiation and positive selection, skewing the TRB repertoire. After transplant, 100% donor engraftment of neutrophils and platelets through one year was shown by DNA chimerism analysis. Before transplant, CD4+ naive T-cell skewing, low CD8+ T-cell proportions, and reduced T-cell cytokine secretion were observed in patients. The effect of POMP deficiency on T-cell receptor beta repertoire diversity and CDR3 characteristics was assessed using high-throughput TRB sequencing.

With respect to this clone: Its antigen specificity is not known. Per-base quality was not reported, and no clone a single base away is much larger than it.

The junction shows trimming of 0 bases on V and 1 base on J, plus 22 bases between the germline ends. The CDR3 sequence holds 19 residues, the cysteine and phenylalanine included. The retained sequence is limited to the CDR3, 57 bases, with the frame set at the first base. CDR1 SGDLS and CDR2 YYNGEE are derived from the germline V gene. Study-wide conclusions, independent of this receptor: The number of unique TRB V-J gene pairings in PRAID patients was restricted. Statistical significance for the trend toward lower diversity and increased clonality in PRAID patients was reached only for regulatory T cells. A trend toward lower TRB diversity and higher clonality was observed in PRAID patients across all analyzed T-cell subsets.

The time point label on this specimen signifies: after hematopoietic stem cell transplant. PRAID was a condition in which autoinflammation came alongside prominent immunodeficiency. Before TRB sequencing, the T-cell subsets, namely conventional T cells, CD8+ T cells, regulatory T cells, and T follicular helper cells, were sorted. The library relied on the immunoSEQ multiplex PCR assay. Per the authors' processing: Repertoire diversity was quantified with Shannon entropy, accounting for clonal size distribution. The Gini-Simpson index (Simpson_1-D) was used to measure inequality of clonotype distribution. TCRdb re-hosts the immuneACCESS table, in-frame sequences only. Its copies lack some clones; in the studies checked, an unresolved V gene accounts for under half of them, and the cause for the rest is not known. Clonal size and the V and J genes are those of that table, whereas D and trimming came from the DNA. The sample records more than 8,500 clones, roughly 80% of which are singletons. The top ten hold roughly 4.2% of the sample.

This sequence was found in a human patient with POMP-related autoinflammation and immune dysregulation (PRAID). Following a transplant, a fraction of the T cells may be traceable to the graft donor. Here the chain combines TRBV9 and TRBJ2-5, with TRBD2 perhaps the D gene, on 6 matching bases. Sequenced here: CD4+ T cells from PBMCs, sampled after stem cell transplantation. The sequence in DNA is TGTGCCAGCAGCGTAGATTCGGCCGGAGCGGGTTCGACCCAAGAGACCCAGTACTTC. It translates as CASSVDSAGAGSTQETQYF. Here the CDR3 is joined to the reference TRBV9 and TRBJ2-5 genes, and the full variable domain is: DSGVTQTPKHLITATGQRVTLRCSPRSGDLSVYWYQQSLDQGLQFLIQYYNGEERAKGNILERFSAQQFPDLHSELNLSSLELGDSALYFCASSVDSAGAGSTQETQYFGPGTRLLVL.